This T cell receptor (beta chain) derives from a study of CD8+ T cells in alopecia areata. About the research overall: A 6-month period off drug followed tofacitinib, which lasted 6 to 18 months. General study findings and limits: The study found higher clonality in lesional than normal scalp, especially in alopecia totalis/universalis. Compared with mice, patients displayed less clear TCR sharing, possibly for HLA-related reasons.

The researchers isolated CD4+ and CD8+ T cells from PBMCs by sorting. As concerns this clone: Its antigen is not known.

Trimming shortened V by 0 bases and J by 5 bases, and 11 bases separated the two germline ends. Germline V gives CDR1 SGHNT, CDR2 YYREEE (reference sequence). The CDR3 loop spans 14 amino acids. It was cDNA, reverse transcribed from extracted RNA, that served as the sequencing template. Here immunoSEQ multiplex PCR was the method, and the copy in TCRdb shows in-frame clones only, minus some. The table includes 100,000 to 150,000 clones, 50% to 60% detected once. Here the sequenced sample was CD4+ T cells sorted from blood, taken at week 0. The clonotype originates from a human donor with alopecia areata. The rearrangement links TRBV5-4 to TRBJ1-2; tentative D call: TRBD1 (5 bases). The CDR3 region has the DNA TGTGCCAGCAGCTTGGCGACAGTCGGTTATGGCTACACCTTC. Protein product: CASSLATVGYGYTF.